The 32 T cell receptor beta chains in this list originate from one sample, sequenced in a study of post-analysis software for immune sequencing data. Notes on the study in general: The study found TRBV5-6, TRBV5-1 and TRBV20-1 among about 5 TRBV segments more frequent in patients than controls.

The antigens of these receptors remain unknown. The TCR beta cDNA libraries carried unique molecular identifiers. Each CDR3 protein is one row after TCRdb ran MiXCR on the PCR reads. Counted here are fewer than 850,000 distinct CDR3 sequences, roughly 29% occurring once; the ten biggest clones make up more than 0.55%. Material for sequencing was blood. These receptors originate from a girl under 18 with multiple sclerosis.

V gene TRBV5-5 combines with J gene TRBJ1-5; 11 bases map to TRBD1. J was trimmed by 2 bases and V by 3 bases; bases with no gene match: 10. Germline CDR1 is SGHKS and CDR2 is YYEKEE (reference sequence). The length of the CDR3 is 18 residues. CDR3 loop: CASSSLLRTGGGNQPQHF. The CDR3 DNA reads as TGTGCCAGCAGCTCTCTACTGCGGACAGGGGGCGGCAATCAGCCCCAGCATTTT.

The rearrangement joins TRBV6-5 to TRBJ1-2, with a weak D call TRBD1 (6 bases). V was clipped by 6 bases and J by 4 bases, with 12 bases between them. The CDR3 consists of 13 residues. Germline CDR1 MNHEY, CDR2 SVGAGI. The CDR3 coding sequence is TGTGCCAGCAGGGATACAGGGATCTATGGCTACACCTTC. Its translation: CASRDTGIYGYTF.

This clonotype was counted at least ten times. The genes are TRBV12-3 or TRBV12-4 and TRBJ2-3, with 9 nucleotides matching TRBD2. CDR3 length: 14 residues. V shed 7 bases and J 10 bases; nucleotides not matched to a gene: 12. This CDR3 reads CASTLSSGGRSQYF. The DNA for the CDR3 is TGTGCCAGCACCCTCTCCAGCGGGGGGAGGTCGCAGTATTTT.

A few counts support this clonotype. V is TRBV7-9 and J is TRBJ1-6, with 8 nucleotides matching TRBD1. Trimming cost V 5 bases and J 8 bases; bases outside gene matches: 2. The CDR3 has 13 amino acids. In germline, CDR1 is SEHNR, CDR2 FQNEAQ (reference sequence). The CDR3 nucleotides are TGTGCCAGCAGCCCGACAGGGGATTCACCCCTCCACTTT. Encoded protein: CASSPTGDSPLHF.

This clonotype has more than one count but fewer than ten. This chain uses TRBV29-1 with TRBJ1-3, with D uncertain. From germline, CDR1 is SQVTM and CDR2 ANQGSEA. V was shortened by 6 bases and J by 0 bases, with 6 bases between the two germline ends. The CDR3 loop spans 12 amino acids. CDR3 DNA: TGCAGCGTCCGGAGCTCTGGAAACACCATATATTTT. It codes for CSVRSSGNTIYF. Full variable domain (outside the CDR3, taken from reference TRBV29-1 and TRBJ1-3): SAVISQKPSRDICQRGTSLTIQCQVDSQVTMMFWYRQQPGQSLTLIATANQGSEATYESGFVIDKFPISRPNLTFSTLTVSNMSPEDSSIYLCSVRSSGNTIYFGEGSWLTVV.

This chain uses TRBV7-2 with TRBJ2-1, with D perhaps TRBD2 (6 bases). This CDR3 is 15 amino acids long. Trimming took 2 bases from V and 4 from J, leaving 12 bases between them. Germline V CDR1 and CDR2: SGHTA, FQGNSA. This CDR3 is CASSLFAGSYNEQFF. In nucleotides, the CDR3 is TGTGCCAGCAGCTTATTCGCGGGAAGTTACAATGAGCAGTTCTTC.

In its sample, this clonotype was seen many times. V is TRBV6-2 or TRBV6-3 and J is TRBJ1-6; 9 nucleotides align to TRBD1. The CDR3 contains 13 residues. The V segment lost 8 bases and the J segment 9 bases; nucleotides outside the gene matches: 5. The germline V gene encodes CDR1 MNHEY and CDR2 SVGEGT. DNA for the CDR3: TGTGCCAGCCGGGACAGGGACCGTTCACCCCTCCACTTT. Encoded protein: CASRDRDRSPLHF.

This clonotype was seen a handful of times. This rearrangement joins TRBV7-2 to TRBJ2-3; 10 bases align to TRBD2. After removal of 4 bases from V and 3 bases from J, the junction contained 10 bases not matched to a gene. The germline V gene encodes CDR1 SGHTA and CDR2 FQGNSA. This CDR3 is 17 amino acids long. In DNA, the CDR3 is TGTGCCAGCAGCTCGAAGCGGGGGGGCCGTAAGACAGATACGCAGTATTTT. The encoded protein is CASSSKRGGRKTDTQYF. Full variable domain (rest looked up from reference TRBV7-2 and TRBJ2-3): GAGVSQSPSNKVTEKGKDVELRCDPISGHTALYWYRQSLGQGLEFLIYFQGNSAPDKSGLPSDRFSAERTGGSVSTLTIQRTQQEDSAVYLCASSSKRGGRKTDTQYFGPGTRLTVL.

This clonotype was detected ten times or more. V gene TRBV29-1 combines with J gene TRBJ2-3; TRBD2 matches 7 bases. The V gene end was trimmed by 4 bases and the J gene end by 5 bases; junction bases not matched to a gene: 12. This CDR3 region has 15 residues. CDR1 SQVTM and CDR2 ANQGSEA come from the germline V gene. In DNA form, the CDR3 reads TGCAGCGTTGGGGTGTCTAGCGGCTATCAAGATACGCAGTATTTT. As protein: CSVGVSSGYQDTQYF.

This clonotype was recorded at least ten times. The CDR3 spells CASSQDIDRTMGDTQYF. In DNA, the CDR3 is TGCGCCAGCAGCCAAGATATAGACAGGACAATGGGAGATACGCAGTATTTT. The rearrangement joins TRBV4-3 to TRBJ2-3; possible D gene TRBD1, 6 bases. V shed 0 bases and J shed 5 bases, with 18 bases lying between them. The CDR3 is 17 residues long. CDR1 is LGHNA, CDR2 YSLEER, per germline.

This rearrangement joins TRBV20-1 to TRBJ1-5; D unresolved. CDR1 DFQATT and CDR2 SNEGSKA come from the germline V gene (reference sequence). The V and J ends lost 4 bases and 4 bases respectively, with 5 bases between them. CDR3 length equals 11 residues. The CDR3 sequence: CSAKRNQPQHF. For the CDR3, the DNA is TGCAGTGCTAAAAGGAATCAGCCCCAGCATTTT.

Of note for this clonotype: A read error may be the cause here, since a much bigger clone is one base away. The chain recombines TRBV12-3 or TRBV12-4 with TRBJ2-7; the D gene could be TRBD1 or TRBD2 (6 bases each). The DNA end is a closer match to TRBJ2-5, so the J assignment may be wrong. The CDR3 is made up of 16 amino acids. In DNA form, the CDR3 reads TGTGCCTGCAGCCCATGGGACTCCAGGGGCCAAGAGACCCAGTACTTC. The encoded protein is CACSPWDSRGQETQYF.

This chain links TRBV12-3 or TRBV12-4 with TRBJ2-7; weak D call: TRBD1 (5 bases). V lost 1 base, J lost 0 bases, and 10 bases lay in between. This CDR3 comprises 15 residues. The CDR3 loop reads CASSLGDRNSYEQYF. In DNA, the CDR3 is TGTGCCAGCAGTTTAGGAGACAGAAACTCCTACGAGCAGTACTTC.

The genes are TRBV7-9 and TRBJ1-1, with 9 positions matching TRBD1. Germline CDR1 and CDR2: SEHNR and FQNEAQ (reference sequence). This CDR3 contains 16 residues. V lost 5 bases, J lost 4 bases, and 11 bases stayed unmatched. CDR3 protein: CASSVRTGEFPTEAFF. CDR3 DNA: TGTGCCAGCAGCGTGAGGACAGGGGAATTCCCCACTGAAGCTTTCTTT.

This clonotype has more than one count but fewer than ten. V is TRBV7-9 and J is TRBJ1-5; D unclear. The CDR3 covers 12 residues. Germline assignment: CDR1 SEHNR and CDR2 FQNEAQ (reference sequence). Trimming cost V 1 base and J 10 bases, with 8 bases left between them. In DNA, the CDR3 is TGTGCCAGCAGCTTAGGCACAACTCCCCAGCATTTT. Encoded protein: CASSLGTTPQHF.

The table lists this clonotype with a few counts. The J gene is TRBJ2-7, the V gene TRBV15; perhaps TRBD2 as D (6 bases). Germline lookup yields CDR1 LNHNV and CDR2 YYDKDF (reference sequence). The CDR3 is 15 residues long. The V end was cut by 0 bases, the J end by 1 base, with 10 bases between. This CDR3 is CATSRESGGSYEQYF. CDR3 nucleotide sequence: TGTGCCACCAGCAGAGAATCCGGGGGATCCTACGAGCAGTACTTC.

The CDR3 DNA reads as TGTGCCAGCAGCGGAGGACAGGGGCCGGGGACCCAGTACTTC. Protein: CASSGGQGPGTQYF. The V call is TRBV9, the J call TRBJ2-5, with 9 positions matching TRBD1. CDR1 is SGDLS and CDR2 is YYNGEE in the germline V gene. The CDR3 has 14 residues. V gave up 3 bases and J gave up 7 bases; unmatched junction bases: 7. The full variable domain, with the rest looked up from reference TRBV9 and TRBJ2-5, is DSGVTQTPKHLITATGQRVTLRCSPRSGDLSVYWYQQSLDQGLQFLIQYYNGEERAKGNILERFSAQQFPDLHSELNLSSLELGDSALYFCASSGGQGPGTQYFGPGTRLLVL.

V and J are TRBV4-2 and TRBJ1-4; D might be TRBD1 (5 bases). The CDR3 loop spans 14 amino acids. The germline CDR1 and CDR2 sequences are LGHNA and YNFKEQ. Between the trimmed V and J ends, which lost 1 base and 7 bases, there was a span of 10 bases. This CDR3 is CASSQGRGSEKLFF. As DNA, the CDR3 is TGTGCCAGCAGCCAAGGGAGGGGTAGTGAAAAACTGTTTTTT.

The V call is TRBV20-1, the J call TRBJ1-2; 8 nucleotides align to TRBD1. CDR1 and CDR2 from the germline V gene are DFQATT and SNEGSKA (reference sequence). With 0 bases clipped from V and 5 bases from J, the junction kept 8 bases outside the gene matches. This CDR3 has 15 amino acids. The chain's CDR3 is CSARDYRGNEYGYTF. Here the CDR3 DNA reads TGCAGTGCTAGAGATTACAGGGGGAACGAATATGGCTACACCTTC.

This chain joins TRBV12-3 or TRBV12-4 and TRBJ1-5, with D unclear. V lost 3 bases, J lost 8 bases, and 11 bases lay in between. The CDR3 has 13 amino acids. The CDR3 nucleotides are TGTGCCAGCAGTTTCGGACTCTTGAAGCCCCAGCATTTT. It codes for CASSFGLLKPQHF.

The rearrangement joins TRBV7-2 to TRBJ1-2; 9 bases are shared with TRBD1. This CDR3 region has 15 residues. CDR1 is SGHTA, CDR2 FQGNSA, per germline. V dropped 3 bases and J dropped 1; count of bases not matched to a gene: 3. CDR3 sequence reads: CASSFRDRVNYGYTF. The CDR3 nucleotides read TGTGCCAGCAGCTTCCGGGACAGGGTTAACTATGGCTACACCTTC. Combining the CDR3 with reference TRBV7-2 and TRBJ1-2 gives the whole variable domain GAGVSQSPSNKVTEKGKDVELRCDPISGHTALYWYRQSLGQGLEFLIYFQGNSAPDKSGLPSDRFSAERTGGSVSTLTIQRTQQEDSAVYLCASSFRDRVNYGYTFGSGTRLTVV.

The chain combines TRBV5-6 with TRBJ1-2; D is uncertain. The CDR3 has 14 residues. The V and J ends lost 0 bases and 4 bases respectively, with 10 bases between them. CDR1 is SGHDT, CDR2 YYEEEE, per germline. Here the CDR3 DNA reads TGTGCCAGCAGCTTGGGTTCAGGACGCTATGGCTACACCTTC. Translating it yields CASSLGSGRYGYTF.

The chain links TRBV11-3 to TRBJ2-5; D is undetermined. The germline V gene has CDR1 SGHNT and CDR2 YENEEA. V dropped 10 bases and J dropped 0 bases, with 21 bases sitting between them. The CDR3 totals 16 residues. CDR3 DNA: TGTGCCATGCCGAGGATCCTTGACTCGTACCAAGAGACCCAGTACTTC. Protein: CAMPRILDSYQETQYF.

This clonotype has more than one count but fewer than ten. DNA for the CDR3: TGTGCCAGCATGAGGACTAGGTCAAACATTCAGTACTTC. Translating gives CASMRTRSNIQYF. This rearrangement joins TRBV6-2 or TRBV6-3 to TRBJ2-4; 7 nucleotides match TRBD2. The germline gives CDR1 MNHEY, CDR2 SVGEGT. This CDR3 contains 13 residues. V lost 7 bases to trimming and J lost 6 bases; unmatched junction nucleotides: 6.

This clonotype was detected a few times. The chain has TRBV12-5 and TRBJ2-1; tentative D call: TRBD2 (6 bases). The V gene's germline CDR1 is LGHNT and CDR2 FRNRAP. The CDR3 loop spans 13 amino acids. V gave up 1 base and J gave up 6 bases, with 7 bases separating them. The CDR3 protein is CASGLGDFNEQFF. CDR3 nucleotide sequence: TGTGCTAGTGGTTTGGGGGACTTCAATGAGCAGTTCTTC.

V usage is TRBV5-1 and J usage is TRBJ2-6, with D possibly being TRBD1 (6 bases). Trimming left V 0 bases short and J 0 bases short, with 7 bases between. Germline lookup yields CDR1 SGHRS and CDR2 YFSETQ. The CDR3 is 16 residues long. In DNA form, the CDR3 reads TGCGCCAGCAGCTTGGGGACAGTCTCTGGGGCCAACGTCCTGACTTTC. Its translation is CASSLGTVSGANVLTF.

This clonotype turned up a few times. The chain is built from TRBV7-2 and TRBJ1-2; tentative D call: TRBD1 (6 bases). The ends were cut back, 5 bases at V and 5 bases at J, with 21 bases in the middle. The germline CDR1 and CDR2 sequences are SGHTA and FQGNSA. This CDR3 contains 16 residues. CDR3 bases: TGTGCCAGCAGCCTAAAATGGTCAGGGGCTCGGTATGGCTACACCTTC. Translation: CASSLKWSGARYGYTF.

The chain carries TRBV27 and TRBJ2-7, with D possibly TRBD1 on 6 matching bases. V lost 3 bases and J lost 4, with 25 bases in between. This CDR3 spans 18 amino acids. Germline V CDR1 and CDR2: MNHEY, SMNVEV (reference sequence). This chain's CDR3 is CASSFRPLLGQKEYEQYF. The DNA for the CDR3 is TGTGCCAGCAGTTTCCGTCCTTTACTCGGACAGAAGGAATACGAGCAGTACTTC.

Concerning this clonotype: At one end the junction does not follow the germline gene, possibly because of a read error. CDR3 DNA: TGTGCCAGCAGCGCTAATGCGGGGGGCTACGAGCAGTGCTTC. Encoded protein: CASSANAGGYEQCF. The chain recombines TRBV7-2 with TRBJ2-7, with 8 bases lining up with TRBD2. This CDR3 contains 14 residues. Germline loops: CDR1 SGHTA, CDR2 FQGNSA.

The V call is TRBV6-1, the J call TRBJ1-4, with 9 bases identical to TRBD1. Trimming cost V 3 bases and J 8 bases; bases outside gene matches: 7. Germline CDR1 MNHNS, CDR2 SASEGT. The CDR3 length is 15 residues. The CDR3 reads CASSDRDRASEKLFF. The CDR3 nucleotides read TGTGCCAGCAGTGACCGGGACAGGGCCAGCGAAAAACTGTTTTTT.

This clonotype came up a few times. This CDR3 is CASSVGTSLFYEQYF. The CDR3 DNA reads as TGTGCCAGCAGCGTAGGGACTAGCCTTTTCTACGAGCAGTACTTC. The chain recombines TRBV7-2 with TRBJ2-7; TRBD2 matches 9 bases. CDR3 size: 15 residues. V was clipped by 5 bases and J by 3 bases; unmatched bases: 8. CDR1 is SGHTA and CDR2 is FQGNSA in the germline V gene. Looking up the rest from reference TRBV7-2 and TRBJ2-7 gives the full variable domain: GAGVSQSPSNKVTEKGKDVELRCDPISGHTALYWYRQSLGQGLEFLIYFQGNSAPDKSGLPSDRFSAERTGGSVSTLTIQRTQQEDSAVYLCASSVGTSLFYEQYFGPGTRLTVT.

About this clonotype itself: The junction and the germline gene differ at one end; a read error may be behind it. This chain joins TRBV5-1 and TRBJ1-2; D is undetermined. The CDR3 extends over 14 amino acids. Germline CDR1 SGHRS, CDR2 YFSETQ. Written as DNA, the CDR3 is TGCGCCAGCAGCCCCGGACCTTCTAACTATGACTACACCTTC. It codes for CASSPGPSNYDYTF.